This TCR beta chain was sequenced during a study of blood T cells in healthy people across ages (dated by TCRdb to the mid-2010s). About the investigation overall: In model experiments, template switching captured about one uniquely barcoded TCR beta cDNA molecule for every two T cells. To track age-related changes in TCR beta repertoire diversity, the study relied on deep sequencing normalized with unique cDNA molecular identifiers. The donors were split into four age groups: young (average around 15 years), middle-aged (roughly 39), aged (over 55) and long-lived (over 75). To avoid experimental bias, donors of different ages were spread randomly across the sequencing lanes. Using the same blood draw, the study looked at two additional independent replicas of 1 million unique cDNA reads for two donors, one aged 18 to 30 and the other aged 80 or older.

Overall study outcomes, separate from this receptor: Because the CMV infection status of the donors was unknown, age-related changes in expanded clonotypes may potentially have been confounded. Total diversity estimates from one million sequenced T cells were considered lower bounds and underestimates. Observed TCR beta diversity per million T cells fell roughly linearly with age, and a significant reduction was already apparent by age about 43. Observed TCR beta diversity correlated strongly with the percentage of naive T cells measured by flow cytometry. Because profiling used bulk unsorted PBMCs, naive and antigen-experienced compartments could not be compared conclusively. Compared with the aged group, the long-lived group had more naive CD4+ T cells, fewer expanded clones and increased TCR diversity, suggesting age selection.

Systemically healthy Caucasian individuals from Russia, some 38 in total and aged about 6 to 100 years, were included as donors. Each donor gave ten milliliters of peripheral blood, drawn into EDTA-treated Vacutainer tubes. Ficoll-Paque density-gradient centrifugation was used to isolate PBMCs, with at least 6.5 million per sample. Trizol reagent was used to extract total RNA from PBMCs, with at least 6 micrograms per sample. For every donor, an aliquot of PBMCs went through flow cytometry to measure the percentages of naive CD45RAhigh/CD27high T cells. Libraries came from 5' RACE. Data came from an Illumina HiSeq 2500. A second roughly 6 to 12 cycle PCR used a sample-barcoded 5' primer and a J-beta primer mix. A unique molecular identifier was introduced onto each TCR beta cDNA molecule by a template-switch 5' adaptor carrying 12 random nucleotides. Each sample yielded at least 3 million CDR3-containing paired-end reads. All of the RNA was converted into first-strand cDNA using the Mint cDNA synthesis kit, with a TRBC-specific oligonucleotide serving as the primer. All cDNA was treated with uracil-DNA glycosylase and then went through a first 18-cycle PCR with the universal primers M1SS and BC2_uni_R. From the authors' description of their analysis: For normalization, 1 million high-quality reads, each with a distinct molecular identifier, were randomly selected from each sample. Instead of being binned into consensus sequences, reads that shared molecular identifiers were thrown out. MiTCR, set to a Q25 quality threshold and the strictest error-elimination algorithm, was used for CDR3 identification, clonotype clustering and error correction. A nonparametric unseen species model with Euler transformation was used to estimate a lower bound on total TCR beta diversity. TCRdb's own reprocessing of the public reads used fastp at Q25 and MiXCR and kept productive beta chains. Each record represents a unique CDR3 protein, reported with the most common genes and DNA among its rows. TCRdb's processing, not the authors' own work, is the source of the V and J calls. Within this sample are over a million distinct CDR3 sequences, with approximately 42% of them counted one time only. Of the sample, roughly 7.9% falls within the top ten clones.

This clonotype was seen a few times. The antigen it binds to is not known. The record has no base qualities; no much larger clone is one base away. CDR1 and CDR2, per the germline V gene, are SQVTM and ANQGSEA. Ends trimmed: V by 4 bases, J by 5 bases; bases unmatched to a gene: 6. The CDR3 starts with the cysteine, ends with the phenylalanine, and has 14 residues. The only DNA kept is the CDR3, 42 bases in frame from the first base. The sequencing sample was made of blood. The receptor comes from a young woman in good health. The sequence links TRBV29-1 to TRBJ2-1; 9 central nucleotides agree with TRBD1. Here is the DNA: TGCAGCGTTGTACCCGGGACAGGGAACAATGAGCAGTTCTTC. It translates to CSVVPGTGNNEQFF.